This T cell receptor beta chain emerged from a study of blood T cell repertoires in COVID-19. Study-wide background: The study drew acute and convalescent COVID-19 samples from the United States, Italy and Spain.

The method was immunoSEQ multiplex PCR; TCRdb's version includes in-frame clones alone and lacks a portion of them. The repertoire consists of some 65,000 clones, with 93% occurring once and the leading ten covering about 3%. The material sequenced was peripheral blood. The origin of this receptor is a man aged 70-80 years with active COVID-19.

As DNA, the CDR3 is TGTGCCAGCGAAGGACTTGTTACTGAAGCTTTCTTT. This codes for CASEGLVTEAFF. This chain connects TRBV6-5 to TRBJ1-1; D ambiguous. The CDR3 is made up of 12 amino acids. Germline V gene data show CDR1 as MNHEY and CDR2 as SVGAGI. With 8 bases removed from V and 5 bases from J, the gap between germline ends came to 12 bases.